Below are 23 T cell receptor beta chains sequenced from a single sample in a study of molecular identifiers for immune sequencing clone quantification listed by TCRdb under 2018. Libraries came from PCR. This sample was sequenced with an Illumina HiSeq 4000. TCRdb trimmed the raw reads at Q25, called clones with MiXCR and kept productive beta chains. Each record represents a unique CDR3 protein, reported with the most common genes and DNA among its rows. The table for this sample lists over 600,000 distinct CDR3 sequences; roughly 21% of them were counted only once. The ten biggest clones cover roughly 0.85% of the sample. Sequencing was done on a sample of naive CD8+ T cells from blood, with Jurkat cell RNA spiked in. Interpreted using the paper, the cell subset or site label stands for: FACS-sorted CD8+CD4-CCR7+CD45RA+ naive T cells. These receptors all stem from a human donor in good health. Some libraries in this study had Jurkat cell RNA spiked in.

This clonotype was counted many times. The chain links TRBV5-1 to TRBJ2-7; D call uncertain. This CDR3 has 13 residues. Germline values: CDR1 SGHRS, CDR2 YFSETQ. V lost 4 bases and J lost 0, with 8 bases in between. The CDR3 DNA sequence: TGCGCCAGCAGCCCCTACAACTCCTACGAGCAGTACTTC. It is translated as CASSPYNSYEQYF.

This clonotype was detected many times. The chain combines TRBV6-1 with TRBJ2-7; no definite D call. Trimming stripped 1 base from V and 3 bases from J, with 22 bases between. The germline V gene encodes CDR1 MNHNS and CDR2 SASEGT. The CDR3 runs to 18 residues. Here the CDR3 reads CASSEVLNIGRKGYEQYF. DNA of the CDR3: TGTGCCAGCAGTGAAGTATTGAATATTGGTCGAAAGGGCTACGAGCAGTACTTC.

In nucleotides, the CDR3 is TGTGCCAGCAGCCATCAAACTAATGAAAAACTGTTTTTT. Its protein product is CASSHQTNEKLFF. V gene TRBV27 combines with J gene TRBJ1-4; D ambiguous. The CDR3 loop spans 13 amino acids. V lost 6 bases and J lost 1, with 6 bases in between. CDR1 is MNHEY, CDR2 SMNVEV, per germline (reference sequence).

This clonotype was observed at least ten times. V usage is TRBV7-2 and J usage is TRBJ2-1; the D gene is possibly TRBD1 (5 bases). CDR3 length: 13 amino acids. V was cut by 5 bases and J by 2 bases, with 7 bases left in between. CDR1 is SGHTA, CDR2 FQGNSA, per germline. CDR3 loop: CASSLDTYNEQFF. In nucleotides, the CDR3 is TGTGCCAGCAGCCTGGACACCTACAATGAGCAGTTCTTC.

With regard to this clonotype: A much bigger clone sits one base away, suggesting this may be a read error. The V and J genes are TRBV27 and TRBJ1-1; possible D gene TRBD1, 5 bases. Germline CDR1 is MNHEY and CDR2 is SMNVEV (reference sequence). V was pared by 6 bases and J by 3 bases, with 11 bases between. This CDR3 is built from 13 residues. CDR3 amino acids: CASRARGDTEAFF. DNA for the CDR3: TGTGCCAGCAGGGCACGGGGGGACACTGAAGCTTTCTTT.

This clonotype was seen at least ten times. This rearrangement joins TRBV7-8 to TRBJ1-1, with a tentative D call TRBD1 (5 bases). Germline-derived CDR1 and CDR2 are SGHVS and FQNEAQ. There are 14 residues in the CDR3. The V end was cut by 5 bases, the J end by 1 base, with 11 bases between. CDR3 region: CASSPGWGNTEAFF. The DNA of the CDR3 is TGTGCCAGCAGCCCAGGGTGGGGGAACACTGAAGCTTTCTTT.

In its sample, this clonotype was seen many times. The V call is TRBV7-9, the J call TRBJ2-3; TRBD1 aligns across 8 bases. Unmatched junction bases numbered 7, after V lost 2 bases and J lost 3 bases. The CDR3 spans 16 residues. Germline assignment: CDR1 SEHNR and CDR2 FQNEAQ (reference sequence). The DNA of the CDR3 is TGTGCCAGCAGCTTACCCTCAGGGGGCTTGACAGATACGCAGTATTTT. Its translation is CASSLPSGGLTDTQYF.

This clonotype was observed at least ten times. This sequence joins TRBV3-1 and TRBJ2-3; D is undetermined. The CDR3 contains 13 residues. The ends were cut back, 3 bases at V and 2 bases at J, with 6 bases in the middle. Germline V gives CDR1 LGHDT, CDR2 YNNKEL (reference sequence). CDR3 loop: CASSHTDTDTQYF. The CDR3 DNA reads as TGTGCCAGCAGCCATACGGACACAGATACGCAGTATTTT.

Ten or more counts support this clonotype. The chain employs TRBV4-1 and TRBJ1-1, with a tentative D call TRBD1 (5 bases). CDR3 length: 14 residues. Germline CDR1 is MGHRA and CDR2 is YSYEKL. The V end lost 2 bases, the J end lost 8 bases, and 15 bases lay between the germline ends. The DNA of the CDR3 is TGCGCCAGCAGCCAAAACCGACAGCATTACGAAGCTTTCTTT. It translates to CASSQNRQHYEAFF.

This clonotype came up a few times. This chain joins TRBV20-1 and TRBJ2-7, with 7 bases matching TRBD1. This CDR3 contains 15 residues. Trimming at V came to 0 bases and at J to 4 bases, leaving 9 bases not matched to a gene. Per germline, CDR1 DFQATT and CDR2 SNEGSKA (reference sequence). CDR3 nucleotide sequence: TGCAGTGCTAGAGATCTGGACAGGTCTGCTTACGAGCAGTACTTC. Its translation is CSARDLDRSAYEQYF.

This clonotype was picked up a small number of times. This rearrangement joins TRBV3-1 to TRBJ2-1; D gene ambiguous. The length of the CDR3 is 16 residues. Trimming took off 0 bases at V and 8 bases at J, with 17 bases between the two ends. Per germline, CDR1 LGHDT and CDR2 YNNKEL (reference sequence). For the CDR3, the DNA is TGTGCCAGCAGCCAAGAAAGAGTAGTAACTGGAGATGAGCAGTTCTTC. Translated: CASSQERVVTGDEQFF.

The chain links TRBV28 to TRBJ2-7; TRBD1 aligns across 9 bases. The V gene's germline CDR1 is MDHEN and CDR2 SYDVKM. This CDR3 region has 14 residues. V gave up 5 bases and J gave up 6 bases; unmatched junction bases: 8. This chain's CDR3 is CASSPTQGAGEQYF. Here the CDR3 DNA reads TGTGCCAGCAGTCCCACACAGGGGGCAGGCGAGCAGTACTTC. Full variable domain (missing parts from reference TRBV28 and TRBJ2-7): DVKVTQSSRYLVKRTGEKVFLECVQDMDHENMFWYRQDPGLGLRLIYFSYDVKMKEKGDIPEGYSVSREKKERFSLILESASTNQTSMYLCASSPTQGAGEQYFGPGTRLTVT.

The V call is TRBV7-3, the J call TRBJ2-1; D is perhaps TRBD2 (6 bases). Germline lookup yields CDR1 SGHTA and CDR2 FQGTGA. Trimming pared 0 bases from V and 8 bases from J, leaving 11 bases between. The CDR3 totals 14 residues. The CDR3 sequence: CASSLTDGSDEQFF. DNA of the CDR3: TGTGCCAGCAGCTTAACGGACGGGAGCGATGAGCAGTTCTTC.

On this clonotype itself: A single base separates this from a much larger clone, so it may be a read error. The rearrangement joins TRBV5-6 to TRBJ2-5, with D perhaps being TRBD1 or TRBD2 (5 bases each). Trimming removed 7 bases from V and 5 bases from J, with 21 bases in between. Germline CDR1 reads SGHDT; CDR2 reads YYEEEE. The CDR3 loop spans 15 amino acids. CDR3 nucleotide sequence: TGTGCCAGCGGAGGAAAGACAGAGGGCAGTGAGACCCAGTACTTC. Its protein product is CASGGKTEGSETQYF.

The chain joins TRBV12-3 or TRBV12-4 to TRBJ2-1; 8 nucleotides agree with TRBD2. Trimming took 8 bases from V and 1 from J; bases not matched to a gene: 13. This CDR3 spans 17 amino acids. The CDR3 DNA sequence: TGTGCCAGCGGTACCCCCTCCCGGGGGGGGTCCTACAATGAGCAGTTCTTC. Its translation: CASGTPSRGGSYNEQFF.

This clonotype was counted many times. V is TRBV19 and J is TRBJ2-2; D gene uncertain. Germline assignment: CDR1 LNHDA and CDR2 SQIVND (reference sequence). V was cut by 6 bases and J by 5 bases, with 10 bases left in between. The CDR3 extends over 13 amino acids. Here the CDR3 DNA reads TGTGCCAGTAGCATGGGGAAAACCGGGGAGCTGTTTTTT. As protein: CASSMGKTGELFF.

To note about this clonotype: This may arise from a read error, as a much more abundant clone is one base away. V gene TRBV25-1 combines with J gene TRBJ2-3; 8 bases map to TRBD2. The length of the CDR3 is 18 residues. Germline V lookup: CDR1 MGHDK, CDR2 SYGVNS. The chain's CDR3 is CASRLAGPLPPSTDTQCF. The CDR3 nucleotides read TGTGCCAGCAGATTAGCGGGGCCCTTACCCCCTAGCACAGATACGCAGTGTTTT.

The chain recombines TRBV27 with TRBJ2-7; D is possibly TRBD1 (6 bases). The V gene lost 0 bases and the J gene lost 4 bases, with 13 bases spanning the gap. CDR1 and CDR2 from the germline V gene are MNHEY and SMNVEV (reference sequence). CDR3 length equals 15 residues. CDR3 DNA: TGTGCCAGCAGTTTATCGTTGGGACAAGGGTACGAGCAGTACTTC. It is translated as CASSLSLGQGYEQYF.

This clonotype came up many times. This chain links TRBV20-1 with TRBJ1-1; D remains unclear. The CDR3 consists of 11 residues. Germline-derived CDR1 and CDR2 are DFQATT and SNEGSKA (reference sequence). With 3 bases removed from V and 11 bases from J, the gap between germline ends came to 13 bases. This chain's CDR3 is CSAREGVVAFF. For the CDR3, the DNA is TGCAGTGCTAGGGAAGGCGTGGTGGCTTTCTTT.

This clonotype was seen a handful of times. The rearrangement links TRBV30 to TRBJ2-1; 11 positions agree with TRBD2. Trimming cost V 8 bases and J 0 bases; bases outside gene matches: 6. This CDR3 contains 15 residues. Germline CDR1 and CDR2: GTSNPN and SVGIG (reference sequence). The CDR3 reads CAGSGGVSSYNEQFF. The CDR3 DNA reads as TGTGCCGGTAGCGGGGGGGTTAGCTCCTACAATGAGCAGTTCTTC.

This clonotype has a count of ten or more. Here the CDR3 reads CASRDGSSPLHF. In DNA, the CDR3 is TGTGCCAGCAGGGACGGGTCCTCACCCCTCCACTTT. The chain links TRBV6-1 to TRBJ1-6, with D unclear. The V end was cut by 6 bases, the J end by 10 bases, with 10 bases between. CDR1 and CDR2 from the germline V gene are MNHNS and SASEGT. The CDR3 runs to 12 residues.

This clonotype was observed many times. The V gene is TRBV27, the J gene TRBJ2-2, with 8 nucleotides matching TRBD1. This CDR3 has 15 residues. CDR1 is MNHEY, CDR2 SMNVEV, per germline (reference sequence). V trimming: 9 bases; J trimming: 5 bases; junction bases outside the gene matches: 11. Here the CDR3 DNA reads TGTGCCAGTAGCCCCGGACAGGGCGGAACCGGGGAGCTGTTTTTT. Amino acids: CASSPGQGGTGELFF.

In regard to this clonotype: It may be a read error: a sequence one base away is much more abundant. The chain employs TRBV12-3 or TRBV12-4 and TRBJ2-5; perhaps TRBD1 as D (6 bases). The CDR3 has 14 amino acids. V was clipped by 6 bases and J by 7 bases, with 18 bases between them. The CDR3 region has the DNA TGTGCCAGCAGCTACAGGGTCGATGGTGGGACCCAGTACTTC. Translating gives CASSYRVDGGTQYF.